This TCR beta chain was sequenced for a study of cytomegalovirus exposure and HLA in healthy donors. Use of 60 Vbeta and 13 Jbeta primers characterized the PCR. Method: immunoSEQ multiplex PCR; TCRdb's copy keeps in-frame clones and lacks some. Of 100,000 or so clones in the sample, roughly 88% are singletons; the top ten hold about 1.1%. This CDR3 is built from 17 residues. Notes on this clone: Its antigen is still unknown.

Study-wide results and caveats: The study labeled 180 or so TCR beta chains cytomegalovirus-associated.

The V and J genes are TRBV21-1 and TRBJ1-2; TRBD1 is the table's D call, not checked against the DNA. TRBV21-1 is a listed pseudogene. This receptor was obtained from a woman between 18 and 29 years old in good health and CMV-seronegative. The specimen sequenced was PBMCs. CDR3 region: CASSKMETGDYNYGYTF. The CDR3 region has the DNA TGTGCCAGCAGCAAAATGGAGACAGGAGATTATAACTATGGCTACACCTTC.